What follows are 21 T cell receptor beta chains derived from one specimen sequenced in a study of identical twins. TCRdb independently ran MiXCR on the 5' RACE reads; one entry per CDR3 protein. The sample carries around 1.7 million distinct CDR3 sequences, about 31% recorded once. Sequenced: cord blood. These receptors were obtained from a newborn girl in good health.

The sample holds a few counts of this clonotype. The DNA for the CDR3 is TGTGCCAGCAGCCCTGGACAGGGGAGCTCCTACAATGAGCAGTTCTTC. Its translation: CASSPGQGSSYNEQFF. The gene calls are TRBV11-2 and TRBJ2-1, with 9 bases that match TRBD1. The junction had 5 bases not matched to a gene; V was cut back by 5 bases and J by 0 bases. CDR1 and CDR2 from the germline V gene are SGHAT and FQNNGV. The length of the CDR3 is 16 residues.

V gene TRBV6-2 or TRBV6-3 combines with J gene TRBJ2-6; D uncertain. Trimming shortened V by 7 bases and J by 1 base, and 11 bases separated the two germline ends. Germline V gives CDR1 MNHEY, CDR2 SVGEGT. The CDR3 extends over 15 amino acids. The CDR3 is CASTITGSGANVLTF. CDR3 DNA: TGTGCCAGCACTATTACGGGTTCTGGGGCCAACGTCCTGACTTTC.

The gene calls are TRBV27 and TRBJ2-1, with 10 positions matching TRBD1. With the DNA end fitting TRBJ2-7 better, the J assignment may be wrong. This CDR3 region has 18 residues. Germline V gene sequence: CDR1 MNHEY, CDR2 SMNVEV (reference sequence). In DNA form, the CDR3 reads TGTGCCAGCAGTACCGGACAGGGGGGCGTGCTAATCTACAATGAGCAGTACTTC. Translating gives CASSTGQGGVLIYNEQYF.

This clonotype occurred a few times. The chain recombines TRBV10-3 with TRBJ2-2; 8 nucleotides match TRBD1. The CDR3 loop spans 16 amino acids. J was trimmed by 0 bases and V by 10 bases; bases with no gene match: 10. Germline V gene sequence: CDR1 ENHRY, CDR2 SYGVKD. CDR3 in amino acids: CATKAGGNSNTGELFF. In DNA, the CDR3 is TGTGCCACGAAGGCAGGGGGCAACTCGAACACCGGGGAGCTGTTTTTT.

This chain connects TRBV6-5 to TRBJ1-6; 7 bases match TRBD1. Trimming took 3 bases from V and 8 from J; bases not matched to a gene: 4. The CDR3 has 14 amino acids. Germline-derived CDR1 and CDR2 are MNHEY and SVGAGI. The DNA of the CDR3 is TGTGCCAGCAGTTATCGACAGGGATATTCACCCCTCCACTTT. Its protein is CASSYRQGYSPLHF.

This clonotype was recorded a few times. The chain is built from TRBV5-1 and TRBJ2-2; D is ambiguous. This CDR3 is 15 amino acids long. V was pared by 0 bases and J by 6 bases, with 12 bases between. Germline V gene sequence: CDR1 SGHRS, CDR2 YFSETQ. The CDR3 nucleotides are TGCGCCAGCAGCTTGGATGGTAGAGGTCCCGGGGAGCTGTTTTTT. Residues: CASSLDGRGPGELFF. The entire variable domain, with the rest obtained from reference TRBV5-1 and TRBJ2-2, is as follows: KAGVTQTPRYLIKTRGQQVTLSCSPISGHRSVSWYQQTPGQGLQFLFEYFSETQRNKGNFPGRFSGRQFSNSRSEMNVSTLELGDSALYLCASSLDGRGPGELFFGEGSRLTVL.

This clonotype has just a few counts. The chain has TRBV10-3 and TRBJ2-7, with TRBD2 matching over 7 bases. CDR1 is ENHRY, CDR2 SYGVKD, per germline. The CDR3 covers 14 residues. Trimming removed 5 bases from V and 3 bases from J; junction bases left unmatched: 7. In nucleotides, the CDR3 is TGTGCCATCAGTCCGTCTAGCGGCGACTACGAGCAGTACTTC. Encoded protein: CAISPSSGDYEQYF.

This clonotype has just one count. The CDR3 bases are TGCGCCAGCAGCCTAGGACAGGGGATGAGTAATGAGCAGTTCTTC. Protein product: CASSLGQGMSNEQFF. The rearrangement uses TRBV5-1 and TRBJ2-1, with TRBD1 matching over 9 bases. CDR3 length equals 15 residues. In germline, CDR1 is SGHRS, CDR2 YFSETQ. Trimming took 4 bases from V and 7 from J; bases not matched to a gene: 9.

V is TRBV6-1 and J is TRBJ1-1; the D gene is possibly TRBD1 (5 bases). The CDR3 extends over 14 amino acids. Per the germline V gene, CDR1 is MNHNS and CDR2 is SASEGT. Trimming removed 7 bases at V and 0 bases at J, with 12 bases between. Here the CDR3 DNA reads TGTGCCAGCAACGCGGGACGGATGAACACTGAAGCTTTCTTT. Translation gives CASNAGRMNTEAFF.

The chain links TRBV11-2 to TRBJ2-7; 12 nucleotides agree with TRBD2. Germline CDR1 and CDR2: SGHAT and FQNNGV. Germline trimming cut 0 bases from V and 6 bases from J; bases unmatched to any gene: 3. This CDR3 has 15 amino acids. The CDR3 region has the DNA TGTGCCAGCAGCTTAGATGCTAGCGGGGGGGCCGAGCAGTACTTC. Its translation is CASSLDASGGAEQYF.

This clonotype was counted a few times. The rearrangement links TRBV5-6 to TRBJ1-6; D remains ambiguous. The germline gives CDR1 SGHDT, CDR2 YYEEEE. The ends were cut back, 0 bases at V and 7 bases at J, with 11 bases in the middle. The CDR3 is 15 amino acids. The CDR3 DNA is TGTGCCAGCAGCTTGGATGGCCCGGGGAATTCACCCCTCCACTTT. It codes for CASSLDGPGNSPLHF.

The J gene is TRBJ2-2, the V gene TRBV5-1, with D maybe TRBD1 (6 bases). CDR3 length equals 15 residues. The V gene lost 5 bases and the J gene lost 5 bases, with 16 bases spanning the gap. Germline values: CDR1 SGHRS, CDR2 YFSETQ. The CDR3 reads CASSQGQIWTGELFF. DNA for the CDR3: TGCGCCAGCAGTCAAGGACAGATATGGACCGGGGAGCTGTTTTTT.

The J gene is TRBJ2-7, the V gene TRBV18; D call uncertain. The ends were cut back, 2 bases at V and 1 base at J, with 9 bases in the middle. The CDR3 length is 14 residues. The germline V gene has CDR1 KGHSH and CDR2 LQKENI. In DNA form, the CDR3 reads TGTGCCAGCTCACCAGCTGAACCGTCCTACGAGCAGTACTTC. This translates into CASSPAEPSYEQYF.

This clonotype was seen more than once but under ten times. V gene TRBV7-2 combines with J gene TRBJ2-1, with 8 bases fitting TRBD2. The germline gives CDR1 SGHTA, CDR2 FQGNSA. The CDR3 totals 11 residues. Germline trimming cut 5 bases from V and 12 bases from J; bases unmatched to any gene: 3. In DNA form, the CDR3 reads TGTGCCAGCAGCGCGGGGGGCAGGCAGTTCTTC. Amino acids: CASSAGGRQFF.

This clonotype was seen repeatedly, ten times or more. A read error may produce the germline difference seen at one junction end. V is TRBV5-1 and J is TRBJ2-7; 9 nucleotides agree with TRBD1. CDR3 length equals 13 residues. Germline values: CDR1 SGHRS, CDR2 YFSETQ. CDR3 nucleotide sequence: TGTGCCAGCAGTTCCGGGACAGGGTACGAGCAGTACTTC. Translated: CASSSGTGYEQYF.

The V call is TRBV14, the J call TRBJ2-7; the D gene could be TRBD1 or TRBD2 (6 bases each). From germline, CDR1 is SGHDN and CDR2 FVKESK. The CDR3 runs 15 residues. V was pared by 2 bases and J by 5 bases, with 16 bases between. The DNA of the CDR3 is TGTGCCAGCAGCCAAAGGTCACCGGGGGCAGACGAGCAGTACTTC. Amino acid sequence: CASSQRSPGADEQYF.

In the case of this clonotype: Relative to the germline gene, one junction end is altered; a read error may explain this. V is TRBV2 and J is TRBJ2-1; D is possibly TRBD2 (5 bases). The CDR3 is 15 amino acids. CDR1 is SNHLY, CDR2 FYNNEI, per germline. CDR3 sequence (DNA): TGTGCCTGCAGTGAATTAGCGAGCTCCTACAATGAGCAGTTCTTC. This sequence encodes CACSELASSYNEQFF.

The chain employs TRBV28 and TRBJ2-5; 9 nucleotides agree with TRBD2. This CDR3 has 17 amino acids. J was trimmed by 1 base and V by 2 bases; bases with no gene match: 8. Germline V lookup: CDR1 MDHEN, CDR2 SYDVKM. The CDR3 DNA is TGTGCCAGCAGTTTAGGGGGGCCTAGCGGGGCCCAAGAGACCCAGTACTTC. Amino acid sequence: CASSLGGPSGAQETQYF.

The gene calls are TRBV20-1 and TRBJ1-4; D gene uncertain. CDR1 and CDR2 from the germline V gene are DFQATT and SNEGSKA (reference sequence). The V gene lost 3 bases and the J gene lost 0 bases, with 17 bases spanning the gap. CDR3 length: 17 amino acids. The CDR3 region is CSARGEGLFATNEKLFF. DNA for the CDR3: TGCAGTGCTAGGGGAGAGGGCCTATTTGCAACTAATGAAAAACTGTTTTTT.

In this sample, this clonotype turned up a few times. The rearrangement joins TRBV11-1 to TRBJ2-5, with TRBD2 identical over 14 bases. The CDR3 runs to 16 residues. Germline V gene data show CDR1 as SGHAT and CDR2 as FQDESV (reference sequence). Losses at the gene ends were 5 bases for V and 4 bases for J; bases not matched to a gene: 6. The CDR3: CASSPRTSGGSETQYF. Written as DNA, the CDR3 is TGTGCCAGCAGCCCTCGGACTAGCGGGGGGTCAGAGACCCAGTACTTC.

This chain uses TRBV3-1 with TRBJ1-1; 8 bases align to TRBD1. The J segment lost 5 bases and the V segment lost 0 bases, leaving 5 bases of the junction unmatched. The CDR3 covers 15 residues. Germline V lookup: CDR1 LGHDT, CDR2 YNNKEL (reference sequence). The CDR3 spells CASSQDTGGWTEAFF. Here the CDR3 DNA reads TGTGCCAGCAGCCAAGATACAGGGGGGTGGACTGAAGCTTTCTTT.